Listed below are T cell receptor beta chains from one sample, sequenced in a study of cytomegalovirus exposure and HLA in healthy donors. Profiling relied on immunoSEQ multiplex PCR, and the TCRdb table lists in-frame clones only, not all of them. The table includes approximately 130,000 clones, about four fifths detected once. The sequenced material came from PBMCs. The receptors stem from a middle-aged woman in good health and CMV-seronegative. CDR3s include the opening cysteine and the closing phenylalanine or tryptophan. The D gene is left open where the match is weak. Size is stated for part of the rows, as once, few or many counts, or as a class when the clone is expanded.

v_call	j_call	clone_size	d_call	cdr3_aa	cdr3_nt
TRBV2	TRBJ2-2	once	NA	CASSEARTVTGELFF	TGTGCCAGCAGTGAAGCCAGGACAGTAACCGGGGAGCTGTTTTTT
TRBV7-9	TRBJ2-7	NA	TRBD2	CASSSLAGPPFYEQYF	TGTGCCAGCAGCTCATTAGCGGGGCCCCCCTTCTACGAGCAGTACTTC
TRBV19	TRBJ2-2	NA	NA	CASRPLLNTGELFF	TGTGCCAGTAGACCACTACTGAACACCGGGGAGCTGTTTTTT
TRBV7-9	TRBJ2-7	NA	NA	CASSLATGIRSYEQYF	TGTGCCAGCAGCTTAGCGACAGGCATAAGGTCCTACGAGCAGTACTTC
TRBV7-9	TRBJ1-5	NA	TRBD1	CASNYGWGQGDLSNQPQHF	TGTGCCAGCAACTACGGGTGGGGACAGGGTGATTTAAGCAATCAGCCCCAGCATTTT
TRBV7-6	TRBJ2-5	NA	TRBD2	CASSLYPSGIQETQYF	TGTGCCAGCAGCTTATACCCTAGCGGGATCCAAGAGACCCAGTACTTC
TRBV4-1	TRBJ1-2	NA	NA	CASSQGPRGANYGYTF	TGCGCCAGCAGCCAAGGCCCCCGGGGGGCTAACTATGGCTACACCTTC
TRBV2	TRBJ1-1	NA	NA	CASRVRQDVNEAFF	TGTGCCAGCAGGGTAAGACAGGATGTAAATGAAGCTTTCTTT
TRBV11-2	TRBJ2-5	NA	NA	CASSLSLRDGQETQYF	TGTGCCAGCAGCTTAAGTCTGAGAGACGGGCAAGAGACCCAGTACTTC
TRBV28	TRBJ2-7	NA	NA	CASSIPALREQYF	TGTGCCAGCAGTATCCCGGCCTTGAGGGAGCAGTACTTC
TRBV6-5	TRBJ1-1	NA	NA	CASINRGMNTEAFF	TGTGCCAGCATTAACCGCGGCATGAACACTGAAGCTTTCTTT
TRBV7-8	TRBJ1-4	NA	TRBD1	CASSPSSGTGNEKLFF	TGTGCCAGCAGCCCCTCGTCCGGGACAGGGAATGAAAAACTGTTTTTT
TRBV5-8	TRBJ2-7	NA	NA	CASSYSAGTEQYF	TGTGCCAGCAGCTACTCCGCCGGGACAGAGCAGTACTTC
TRBV28	TRBJ2-3	NA	NA	CASSSLAKGADTQYF	TGTGCCAGCAGTTCCCTAGCGAAAGGCGCAGATACGCAGTATTTT
TRBV21-1	TRBJ2-1	NA	NA	CASSQTWTESSYNEQFF	TGTGCCAGCAGCCAGACTTGGACAGAAAGCTCCTACAATGAGCAGTTCTTC
TRBV11-1	TRBJ2-3	NA	TRBD1	CASSFRDSVTDTQYF	TGTGCCAGCAGCTTCCGGGACAGCGTCACAGATACGCAGTATTTT
TRBV6-6	TRBJ2-7	NA	NA	CASTDYTWRSNDEQYF	TGTGCCAGCACCGACTATACGTGGCGGAGTAACGACGAGCAGTACTTC
TRBV27	TRBJ2-7	NA	NA	CASSPQGSLSYEQYF	TGTGCCAGCAGTCCTCAGGGGTCTCTCTCTTACGAGCAGTACTTC
TRBV2	TRBJ2-1	once	TRBD1	CASLVRAGGWGEQFF	TGTGCCAGCTTAGTCAGGGCAGGGGGCTGGGGTGAGCAGTTCTTC
TRBV2	TRBJ2-7	few	TRBD2	CASSAGTSGYEQYF	TGTGCCAGCAGTGCGGGGACTAGCGGATACGAGCAGTACTTC
TRBV5-1	TRBJ2-3	NA	NA	CASSSVLTDTQYF	TGCGCCAGCAGCTCTGTTTTAACAGATACGCAGTATTTT
TRBV4-3	TRBJ2-1	NA	TRBD2	CASSLSGGIYNEQFF	TGCGCCAGCAGCCTTAGCGGGGGGATTTACAATGAGCAGTTCTTC
TRBV5-6	TRBJ2-7	few	TRBD1	CASTMTGSSYEQYF	TGTGCCAGCACCATGACAGGGAGCTCCTACGAGCAGTACTTC
TRBV11-2	TRBJ2-7	NA	TRBD2	CASSNGREWTGEQYF	TGTGCCAGCAGCAACGGGCGGGAGTGGACGGGGGAGCAGTACTTC
TRBV6-1	TRBJ2-7	NA	TRBD2	CASSDPSAGYEQYF	TGTGCCAGCAGTGACCCGTCAGCGGGGTACGAGCAGTACTTC
TRBV7-2	TRBJ2-7	once	NA	CASSSPSSYEQYF	TGTGCCAGCAGCTCCCCTAGCTCCTACGAGCAGTACTTC
TRBV18	TRBJ2-5	NA	NA	CASSEQQETQYF	TGTGCCAGCTCAGAGCAACAAGAGACCCAGTACTTC
TRBV10-2	TRBJ1-5	once	NA	CASSDEGNSNQPQHF	TGCGCCAGCAGTGATGAGGGAAATAGCAATCAGCCCCAGCATTTT
TRBV2	TRBJ1-5	NA	TRBD1	CASSGDSGQPQHF	TGTGCCAGCAGTGGGGACAGCGGTCAGCCCCAGCATTTT
TRBV7-2	TRBJ2-2	once	TRBD2	CASSRTSGSHTGELFF	TGTGCCAGCAGCCGCACGAGCGGGAGCCACACCGGGGAGCTGTTTTTT
TRBV18	TRBJ2-1	NA	NA	CASSPTGLGDEQFF	TGTGCCAGCTCACCCACGGGATTAGGCGATGAGCAGTTCTTC
TRBV5-6	TRBJ2-7	NA	TRBD1	CASSSPGQGIYEQYF	TGTGCCAGCAGCTCCCCGGGACAGGGGATCTACGAGCAGTACTTC